What follows describes a single T cell receptor (beta chain). CD8 cells regarded as naive lacked CD45RO, were positively chosen for CCR7, and omitted terminally differentiated effector memory CD45RA+ cells. The germline CDR1 and CDR2 sequences are MNHEY and SMNVEV (reference sequence). The germline V and J ends were trimmed by 3 bases and 4 bases, with 9 bases remaining between them. The CDR3 loop spans 13 amino acids. This entry comes from a study of shared clonotypes between healthy human individuals. Study overall: There were three CD4 naive, three CD4 memory, two CD8 naive and one CD8 memory plates per donor.

Using immunoSEQ multiplex PCR, the repertoire was profiled, and TCRdb retains in-frame clones only, with some absent. The sample lists more than 2 million clones; just over 90% were seen once. The chain is built from TRBV27 and TRBJ1-1; D uncertain. This sequence was found in a man aged 18 to 29 in good health. Some clones in this sample may be carry-over from other donors' samples. Material for sequencing was naive CD8+ T cells from PBMCs. The CDR3 loop reads CASSFGRITEAFF. CDR3 bases: TGTGCCAGCAGTTTTGGGCGGATCACTGAAGCTTTCTTT.